This TCR beta chain was recovered during a study of metastatic and nonmetastatic thyroid tumors. TCRdb reassembled clones from the PCR reads with MiXCR. The sample holds 15,000 to 20,000 clones, roughly 20% seen once. Among the patients, none had received any treatment before thyroid surgery. This clone was counted ten times or more. The TCR was taken from a female donor with papillary thyroid cancer or a benign thyroid nodule (not recorded which). Some clones in this sample may be carry-over from other donors' samples. Sequenced sample: adjacent normal tissue.

The CDR3 spells CASSQGTGGEKLFF. The CDR3, as DNA: TGTGCCAGCAGCCAAGGCACAGGGGGTGAAAAACTGTTTTTT. V is TRBV3-1 and J is TRBJ1-4; 8 positions agree with TRBD1. J was trimmed by 7 bases and V by 1 base; bases with no gene match: 2. Germline CDR1 is LGHDT and CDR2 is YNNKEL (reference sequence). This CDR3 has 14 amino acids.